The 6 T cell receptor beta chains listed next were all sequenced from one sample in a study of T cells after yellow fever vaccination. TCRdb fed the 5' RACE reads into MiXCR, producing one record per CDR3 protein. The data contain 350,000 to 550,000 distinct CDR3 sequences, 18% of them singletons. The sample consisted of PBMCs, taken before the yellow fever booster vaccination. These receptors were collected from a young man who received the YFV17D yellow fever vaccine.

CDR3 sequence (DNA): TGTGCCAGCAGTTCCGGGCGGGGGGACACTGAAGCTTTCTTT. Protein: CASSSGRGDTEAFF. The V gene is TRBV12-3 or TRBV12-4, the J gene TRBJ1-1, with D possibly TRBD1 on 5 matching bases. The CDR3 runs to 14 residues. The germline V and J ends were trimmed by 4 bases and 3 bases, with 12 bases remaining between them.

This clonotype was observed a handful of times. The chain couples TRBV20-1 to TRBJ2-1; 12 bases agree with TRBD1. The CDR3 is made up of 14 amino acids. V lost 2 bases, J lost 12 bases, and 8 bases stayed unmatched. Germline-derived CDR1 and CDR2 are DFQATT and SNEGSKA (reference sequence). The CDR3 region has the DNA TGCAGTGCTAGATCCGGGACAGGGGGCGCGGGGCAGTTCTTC. Protein product: CSARSGTGGAGQFF.

The chain combines TRBV4-3 with TRBJ2-3, with D perhaps TRBD1 (6 bases). The V end was cut by 1 base, the J end by 4 bases, with 15 bases between. Germline CDR1 and CDR2: LGHNA and YSLEER. CDR3 length equals 16 residues. The CDR3 DNA follows: TGCGCCAGCAGCCAAGGGGGGACAAGCACGCCAGATACGCAGTATTTT. Its translation is CASSQGGTSTPDTQYF.

This clonotype showed up just a few times. The V gene is TRBV4-3, the J gene TRBJ2-4; 7 nucleotides agree with TRBD1. This CDR3 region has 14 residues. Germline CDR1 is LGHNA and CDR2 is YSLEER. With 0 bases clipped from V and 6 bases from J, the junction kept 2 bases outside the gene matches. This CDR3 reads CASSQDPGGNIQYF. The DNA for the CDR3 is TGCGCCAGCAGCCAAGACCCAGGGGGAAACATTCAGTACTTC.

V usage is TRBV25-1 and J usage is TRBJ2-5; 7 nucleotides align to TRBD1. The CDR3 contains 14 residues. Germline loops: CDR1 MGHDK, CDR2 SYGVNS. Trimming cost V 4 bases and J 7 bases; bases outside gene matches: 9. The CDR3 sequence: CASSVTGAVGTQYF. The CDR3 nucleotides read TGTGCCAGCAGTGTTACAGGGGCTGTAGGGACCCAGTACTTC.

The chain combines TRBV20-1 with TRBJ1-4, with TRBD1 identical over 10 bases. The CDR3 has 13 amino acids. Losses at the gene ends were 6 bases for V and 5 bases for J; bases not matched to a gene: 3. The V gene's germline CDR1 is DFQATT and CDR2 SNEGSKA (reference sequence). CDR3: CSAPGQGNEKLFF. CDR3 in DNA: TGCAGTGCGCCGGGACAGGGGAATGAAAAACTGTTTTTT.